What follows is one TCR beta chain and its context. The antigen is undetermined. This sample was taken from a study of OX40 agonist ivuxolimab in advanced cancers. Findings of the study overall: Not determined was the antigen specificity of the expanded peripheral T cells.

Trimming left V 0 bases short and J 6 bases short, with 8 bases between. CDR1 and CDR2 from the germline V gene are SGHAT and FQNNGV. This CDR3 region has 13 residues. Some clones are missing from TCRdb's copy, which holds only in-frame ones; the method was immunoSEQ multiplex PCR. This sample yields 76,000 or so clones, of which 75% to 90% are seen a single time; approximately 5% belongs to the top ten. The chain uses TRBV11-2 and TRBJ1-1, with TRBD1 as a possible D gene (5 bases). The sequences come from CD4+ or CD8+ T cells sorted from blood, collected in a trial of the OX40 agonist ivuxolimab. The receptor's source is an adult with an advanced solid tumor such as melanoma, head and neck, liver or kidney cancer. The CDR3 DNA reads as TGTGCCAGCAGCTTAGACTGGGGGGCTGAAGCTTTCTTT. As protein: CASSLDWGAEAFF.